The rows below give T cell receptor beta chains drawn from one sample of a study of shared clonotypes between healthy human individuals. Measured with immunoSEQ multiplex PCR; TCRdb has only the in-frame clones, and not every one. Among hundreds of thousands of clones listed, around 95% were seen once. Sequencing was done on a sample of naive CD8+ T cells sorted from blood. Source of these receptors: a woman in her 30s in good health. Both conserved end residues are part of each CDR3. Each record gives: V gene, CDR3 length, D gene, clone size, CDR3 protein. A D gene is named only where the DNA matches it firmly. A clone size is listed for some rows: how often the clone was seen (once, few, many), or a class if it is expanded.

V gene: TRBV5-4; CDR3 length: 14; D gene: .; clone size: .; CDR3 protein: CASSLVREDYGYTF
V gene: TRBV2; CDR3 length: 13; D gene: .; clone size: .; CDR3 protein: CASSEANRDLPIF
V gene: TRBV2; CDR3 length: 14; D gene: .; clone size: once; CDR3 protein: CASALGQSSYEQYF
V gene: TRBV5-1; CDR3 length: 13; D gene: .; clone size: .; CDR3 protein: CASSLGGGYEQYF
V gene: TRBV7-9; CDR3 length: 15; D gene: .; clone size: .; CDR3 protein: CASSLVLPGGGGYTF
V gene: TRBV27; CDR3 length: 16; D gene: TRBD2; clone size: .; CDR3 protein: CASSFGLAGAKSEQYF
V gene: TRBV2; CDR3 length: 14; D gene: .; clone size: .; CDR3 protein: CASTDMGGGTEAFF
V gene: TRBV27; CDR3 length: 15; D gene: TRBD2; clone size: .; CDR3 protein: CASSPLAGGGNEQFF
V gene: TRBV5-1; CDR3 length: 15; D gene: TRBD1; clone size: once; CDR3 protein: CASSEARTGSYEQYF
V gene: TRBV5-6; CDR3 length: 12; D gene: .; clone size: .; CDR3 protein: CASSFGTDTQYF
V gene: TRBV6-5; CDR3 length: 13; D gene: .; clone size: .; CDR3 protein: CASSYYSSYGYTF
V gene: TRBV28; CDR3 length: 16; D gene: TRBD2; clone size: .; CDR3 protein: CASSPGLAGGPDTQYF
V gene: TRBV29-1; CDR3 length: 13; D gene: .; clone size: .; CDR3 protein: CSVEETGQPGYTF
V gene: TRBV28; CDR3 length: 13; D gene: .; clone size: .; CDR3 protein: CASSLHSSYEQYF
V gene: TRBV28; CDR3 length: 16; D gene: .; clone size: .; CDR3 protein: CASIGVSERAYNEQFF
V gene: TRBV2; CDR3 length: 15; D gene: .; clone size: .; CDR3 protein: CASSELSGISYEQYF
V gene: TRBV27; CDR3 length: 16; D gene: .; clone size: .; CDR3 protein: CASSPILVGGNQPQHF
V gene: TRBV28; CDR3 length: 11; D gene: .; clone size: .; CDR3 protein: CASAFPGELFF
V gene: TRBV29-1; CDR3 length: 10; D gene: .; clone size: .; CDR3 protein: CSVSPNEQFF
V gene: TRBV28; CDR3 length: 13; D gene: .; clone size: .; CDR3 protein: CASRAEQPYGYTF
V gene: TRBV6-4; CDR3 length: 16; D gene: TRBD1; clone size: .; CDR3 protein: CASSDSIGQGYNEQFF
V gene: TRBV7-9; CDR3 length: 13; D gene: .; clone size: .; CDR3 protein: CASNQLLYNEQFF
V gene: TRBV19; CDR3 length: 13; D gene: .; clone size: .; CDR3 protein: CASSIDSYNEQFF
V gene: TRBV7-6; CDR3 length: 16; D gene: TRBD1; clone size: .; CDR3 protein: CASSVGGRATNEKLFF
V gene: TRBV9; CDR3 length: 17; D gene: TRBD2; clone size: once; CDR3 protein: CASSKQPLAGEDNEQFF
V gene: TRBV2; CDR3 length: 13; D gene: .; clone size: .; CDR3 protein: CASSVRQSYEQYF
V gene: TRBV29-1; CDR3 length: 15; D gene: TRBD1; clone size: .; CDR3 protein: CSVDEGTGPSYEQYF
V gene: TRBV15; CDR3 length: 14; D gene: .; clone size: .; CDR3 protein: CATSRAHTGEEQYF
V gene: TRBV2; CDR3 length: 14; D gene: .; clone size: .; CDR3 protein: CASSDPGENQPQHF
V gene: TRBV5-6; CDR3 length: 19; D gene: TRBD2; clone size: .; CDR3 protein: CASSLPRTSGSRMQETQYF
V gene: TRBV18; CDR3 length: 13; D gene: .; clone size: .; CDR3 protein: CASSPPRGSEQFF
V gene: TRBV30; CDR3 length: 12; D gene: .; clone size: .; CDR3 protein: CAWNKRKWELFF
V gene: TRBV6-4; CDR3 length: 13; D gene: .; clone size: .; CDR3 protein: CASSDGQTGELFF
V gene: TRBV7-9; CDR3 length: 14; D gene: TRBD2; clone size: .; CDR3 protein: CASSSGGSIYEQYF
V gene: TRBV19; CDR3 length: 13; D gene: .; clone size: .; CDR3 protein: CASRVRADYGYTF